A selection of T cell receptor beta chains follows, all from one sample in a study of cytomegalovirus exposure and HLA in healthy donors. Using immunoSEQ multiplex PCR, the repertoire was profiled, and TCRdb retains in-frame clones only, with some absent. This sample carries about 110,000 clones, 75% of them seen once, and the ten largest clones take more than 2.5%. The sample comprised PBMCs. The receptor set was obtained from a male donor in good health and CMV-seropositive. CDR3s include the opening cysteine and the closing phenylalanine or tryptophan. Each record gives: clone size, D gene, J gene, V gene, CDR3 protein, CDR3 DNA. The D gene is left open where the match is weak. For some rows the clone size is stated as once, few or many, or as a class when expanded; others skip it.

clone_size: NA; d_call: TRBD1; j_call: TRBJ2-1; v_call: TRBV5-4; cdr3_aa: CASSLPGGSANEQFF; cdr3_nt: TGTGCCAGCAGCTTGCCAGGGGGAAGTGCCAATGAGCAGTTCTTC
clone_size: few; d_call: TRBD1; j_call: TRBJ2-7; v_call: TRBV4-2; cdr3_aa: CASSHGKSGTDQGEQYF; cdr3_nt: TGTGCCAGCAGCCACGGAAAATCCGGGACAGACCAAGGCGAGCAGTACTTC
clone_size: NA; d_call: NA; j_call: TRBJ2-3; v_call: TRBV9; cdr3_aa: CASSVVSGGSTDTQYF; cdr3_nt: TGTGCCAGCAGCGTAGTTTCGGGGGGCAGCACAGATACGCAGTATTTT
clone_size: NA; d_call: NA; j_call: TRBJ2-6; v_call: TRBV27; cdr3_aa: CASSLTPDEGTGANVLTF; cdr3_nt: TGTGCCAGCAGTTTAACCCCCGACGAGGGAACTGGGGCCAACGTCCTGACTTTC
clone_size: few; d_call: TRBD2; j_call: TRBJ2-1; v_call: TRBV27; cdr3_aa: CASSLGAGGNNEQFF; cdr3_nt: TGTGCCAGCAGTTTAGGAGCGGGGGGCAACAATGAGCAGTTCTTC
clone_size: NA; d_call: TRBD2; j_call: TRBJ2-5; v_call: TRBV4-2; cdr3_aa: CASSRREGAQVLQETQYF; cdr3_nt: TGTGCCAGCAGCCGGCGGGAGGGGGCACAAGTCTTACAAGAGACCCAGTACTTC
clone_size: NA; d_call: NA; j_call: TRBJ1-5; v_call: TRBV18; cdr3_aa: CASSPQGVGNQPQHF; cdr3_nt: TGTGCCAGCTCACCACAGGGGGTAGGCAATCAGCCCCAGCATTTT
clone_size: NA; d_call: TRBD2; j_call: TRBJ2-3; v_call: TRBV28; cdr3_aa: CASRPLPGGAPSTDTQYF; cdr3_nt: TGTGCCAGCAGACCACTTCCGGGAGGGGCCCCTAGCACAGATACGCAGTATTTT
clone_size: NA; d_call: TRBD1; j_call: TRBJ1-6; v_call: TRBV4-1; cdr3_aa: CASSQGTATNSPLHF; cdr3_nt: TGCGCCAGCAGCCAGGGGACAGCAACTAATTCACCCCTCCACTTT
clone_size: NA; d_call: NA; j_call: TRBJ1-1; v_call: TRBV5-8; cdr3_aa: CASSRRGGDTEAFF; cdr3_nt: TGTGCCAGCAGCCGCAGGGGTGGGGACACTGAAGCTTTCTTT
clone_size: NA; d_call: TRBD1; j_call: TRBJ2-1; v_call: TRBV7-6; cdr3_aa: CASGYRGLTNEQFF; cdr3_nt: TGTGCCAGCGGCTACAGGGGGCTGACCAATGAGCAGTTCTTC
clone_size: NA; d_call: NA; j_call: TRBJ1-3; v_call: TRBV5-4; cdr3_aa: CASSLQGPGNTIYF; cdr3_nt: TGTGCCAGCAGCTTGCAGGGCCCCGGAAACACCATATATTTT
clone_size: NA; d_call: NA; j_call: TRBJ2-7; v_call: TRBV7-2; cdr3_aa: CASSLSTYEQYF; cdr3_nt: TGTGCCAGCAGCTTATCCACCTACGAGCAGTACTTC
clone_size: few; d_call: NA; j_call: TRBJ2-1; v_call: TRBV7-9; cdr3_aa: CASSSRLIAESNEQFF; cdr3_nt: TGTGCCAGCAGCTCTCGCCTAATAGCGGAAAGCAATGAGCAGTTCTTC
clone_size: NA; d_call: TRBD1; j_call: TRBJ2-1; v_call: TRBV7-3; cdr3_aa: CASSLTGPNEQFF; cdr3_nt: TGTGCCAGCAGTTTGACAGGGCCCAATGAGCAGTTCTTC
clone_size: NA; d_call: TRBD2; j_call: TRBJ2-5; v_call: TRBV13; cdr3_aa: CASSLALPLLAGGKKQETQYF; cdr3_nt: TGTGCCAGCAGCTTAGCCCTCCCCTTACTAGCGGGGGGCAAAAAACAAGAGACCCAGTACTTC
clone_size: NA; d_call: NA; j_call: TRBJ1-1; v_call: TRBV13; cdr3_aa: CASSLVEGRTLWASEAFF; cdr3_nt: TGTGCCAGCAGCCTAGTCGAGGGGAGGACCTTATGGGCATCTGAAGCTTTCTTT
clone_size: once; d_call: TRBD2; j_call: TRBJ2-3; v_call: TRBV5-4; cdr3_aa: CASSFPTSGGPVTITDTQYF; cdr3_nt: TGTGCCAGCAGCTTCCCGACTAGCGGGGGGCCCGTTACGATCACAGATACGCAGTATTTT
clone_size: NA; d_call: NA; j_call: TRBJ2-5; v_call: TRBV4-1; cdr3_aa: CASSQDHMTTYQETQYF; cdr3_nt: TGCGCCAGCAGCCAAGATCACATGACTACCTACCAAGAGACCCAGTACTTC
clone_size: NA; d_call: TRBD1; j_call: TRBJ2-6; v_call: TRBV5-1; cdr3_aa: CASSLAGTETSGANVLTF; cdr3_nt: TGCGCCAGCAGCTTGGCCGGGACAGAAACCTCTGGGGCCAACGTCCTGACTTTC